This T cell receptor beta chain was obtained from a study of regulatory T cells in long-lasting Graves disease. Findings of the study overall: Persistent cases of Graves' showed reduced TCR diversity relative to newly diagnosed patients. Under persistent disease, TRBV28, TRBJ1-2 and TRBJ2-5 were used preferentially. Whereas 900 to 1,000 public clonotypes were shared by new patients, persistent patients shared more, at a few thousand.

This clonotype was seen ten or more times. Its antigen is currently unknown. V gave up 6 bases and J gave up 2 bases; unmatched junction bases: 12. The CDR3 is 17 amino acids. The germline V gene has CDR1 MNHNS and CDR2 SASEGT. This sample's time point: persistent/refractory GD, antithyroid drugs over 5 years with positive TRAb. Extracted PBMC RNA gave rise to the TCR library. Arm-PCR of CDR3 regions and iRepertoire HTBI primers were used to build TCR beta libraries. TCRdb processed the multiplex PCR reads anew with MiXCR; each CDR3 protein has one entry. This table has roughly 430,000 distinct CDR3 sequences, 21% appearing once.

The sample consisted of peripheral blood mononuclear cells (PBMCs), taken when the disease was refractory, from a patient treated with antithyroid drugs. The chain joins TRBV6-1 to TRBJ2-7, with 11 positions matching TRBD2. The receptor's source is a female donor with Graves disease. DNA of the CDR3: TGTGCCAGCAGCGAATTACGTCGACTAGCGGGAACCTACGAGCAGTACTTC. Residues: CASSELRRLAGTYEQYF.